This TCR beta chain was recorded in a study of T cell responses to AZD1222 COVID-19 vaccine (dated by TCRdb to the early 2020s). General notes on the study: A total of just over 230 trial participants underwent TCR sequencing, of whom 200 to 220 received two doses of AZD1222 and 26 received two doses of the MenACWY control vaccine. Trial participants were enrolled into age subgroups of 18-55, 56-69 and 70-plus years, which contained about 150, 27 and 61 TCR-sequenced participants, respectively.

Broad study findings and their caveats: Reportedly, close to half of the unique spike-specific TCRs recognized epitopes lying outside the regions that are mutated in the B.1.351 and B.1.1.7 variants. Most participants were white British and females outnumbered males, and the authors suggested that clonal diversity may have been underestimated. Conclusions about previously exposed vaccinees are limited because only six or seven AZD1222 recipients were SARS-CoV-2 seropositive at baseline. The vaccine-associated CD4 TCRs covered the entire spike protein, and the dominant responses fell in regions 160-218 and 743-854. Because no day 14 peak-response samples were available, the repertoires could be characterized only after the peak T cell response. In the small 56-69-year group, the increase in depth fell short of significance, most likely because of low power. A significant rise in spike-specific TCR breadth and depth was observed after two AZD1222 doses relative to day 0 and relative to MenACWY recipients.

Taken with the paper, the label for time point translates to: about 28 days (+/-7) after the second vaccine dose. AZD1222 recipients whose second dose came at about 4 weeks and those whose second dose came at about 12 weeks were combined into one group, since spike-specific TCR depth and breadth did not differ between the two schedules. Vaccinee samples came from UK trials COV001 and COV002, including a single-blind randomized controlled phase 2/3 trial of AZD1222 (ChAdOx1 nCoV-19) in healthy adults. For TCRbeta chain sequencing, PBMC samples were collected from trial participants at day 0 and at day 28 after the second dose. From the cysteine through the phenylalanine, the CDR3 covers 13 amino acids. Just CDR3 DNA is preserved here, 39 bases in frame from base 1. A distance of 10 bases separates the germline ends of V and J, which lose 4 bases and 6 bases respectively. As encoded in the germline V gene, CDR1 is MGHRA while CDR2 is YSYEKL.

In the case of this clone: The clone's antigen remains unknown. No base qualities exist here, and no much larger clone lies one base off it.

The CDR3 regions of human TCRbeta chains were analyzed by immunosequencing. Per the authors' processing: Repertoire TCRs were matched against a reference library of SARS-CoV-2-specific TCRs generated with the MIRA antigen-specificity platform. Breadth was defined as the fraction of unique TCRs that were SARS-CoV-2-associated. Depth was defined as the fraction of total T cells that were SARS-CoV-2-associated. Each spike-specific TCR was assigned to its reactive spike region and to a CD4 or CD8 class using the MIRA data. Log10-transformed breadth and depth values were compared by one-way ANOVA with Sidak's multiple comparisons tests. TCRdb holds this immuneACCESS table with in-frame rearrangements only. Some clones are missing; in checked studies, unresolved V genes explain under half, and the rest has no known cause. The DNA was the basis for D and trimming; V, J and clone size are from that table. Across this sample there are 150,000 to 200,000 clones, with 70% to 90% seen only once. The ten largest account for 25% to 30% of the sample.

The source is an adult who received the AZD1222 COVID-19 vaccine. The chain joins TRBV4-1 to TRBJ2-1; TRBD2 is possibly the D segment (6 matching bases). The input for sequencing was peripheral blood, taken 28 days after the second AZD1222 dose. The CDR3 sequence is CASSLGGPNEQFF. The sequenced DNA is TGCGCCAGCAGCCTCGGGGGACCCAATGAGCAGTTCTTC.